This T cell receptor beta chain was sequenced during a study of blood T cell repertoires in COVID-19. Assay: immunoSEQ multiplex PCR; the TCRdb copy retains only in-frame clones and omits some. Of about 210,000 clones listed, around 84% were seen once; the top ten hold more than 3%. The source is a woman under 40 who had been exposed to COVID-19. The sample taken for sequencing was PBMCs or T cells enriched from blood (not recorded which).

As DNA, the CDR3 is TGTGCCAGCAGCTCAGGGAACCGTAACTACGAGCAGTACTTC. This translates into CASSSGNRNYEQYF. The V call is TRBV7-9, the J call TRBJ2-7; a weak D match, TRBD1 (5 bases). CDR3 length equals 14 residues. The V gene lost 4 bases and the J gene lost 3 bases, with 13 bases spanning the gap. CDR1 is SEHNR and CDR2 is FQNEAQ in the germline V gene (reference sequence).